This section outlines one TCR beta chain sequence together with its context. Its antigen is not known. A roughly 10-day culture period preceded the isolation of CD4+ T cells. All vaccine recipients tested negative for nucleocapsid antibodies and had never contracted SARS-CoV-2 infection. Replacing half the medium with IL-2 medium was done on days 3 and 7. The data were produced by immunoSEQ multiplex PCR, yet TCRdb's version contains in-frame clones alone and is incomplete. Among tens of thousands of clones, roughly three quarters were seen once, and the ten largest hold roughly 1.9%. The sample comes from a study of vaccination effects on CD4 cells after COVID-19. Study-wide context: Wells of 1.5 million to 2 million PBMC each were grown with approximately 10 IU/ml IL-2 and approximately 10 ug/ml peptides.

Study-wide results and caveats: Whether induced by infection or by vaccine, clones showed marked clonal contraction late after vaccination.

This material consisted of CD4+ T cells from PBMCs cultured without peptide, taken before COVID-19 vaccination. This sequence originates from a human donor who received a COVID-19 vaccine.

CDR3: CASSYSRDPDTQYF. The CDR3 DNA sequence: TGTGCCAGCAGTTACTCTAGGGATCCAGATACGCAGTATTTT. The genes are TRBV6-2 or TRBV6-3 and TRBJ2-3, with D unclear. Trimming shortened V by 0 bases and J by 4 bases, and 8 bases separated the two germline ends. This CDR3 spans 14 amino acids. Germline V lookup: CDR1 MNHEY, CDR2 SVGEGT.